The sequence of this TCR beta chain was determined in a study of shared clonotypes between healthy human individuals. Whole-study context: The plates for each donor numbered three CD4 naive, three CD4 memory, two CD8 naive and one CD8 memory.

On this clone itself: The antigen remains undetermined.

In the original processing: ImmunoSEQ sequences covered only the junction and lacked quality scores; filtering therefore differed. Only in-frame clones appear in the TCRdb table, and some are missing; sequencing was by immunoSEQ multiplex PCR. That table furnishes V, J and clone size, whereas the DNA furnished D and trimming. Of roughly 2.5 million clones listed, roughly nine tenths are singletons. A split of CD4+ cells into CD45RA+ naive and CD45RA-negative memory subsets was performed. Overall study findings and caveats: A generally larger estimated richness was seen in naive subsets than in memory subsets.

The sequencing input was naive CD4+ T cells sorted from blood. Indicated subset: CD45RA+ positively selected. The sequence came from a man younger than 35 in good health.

CDR3 sequence: CAWSVGGGADEQYF. The DNA of the CDR3 is TGTGCCTGGAGTGTAGGAGGGGGCGCCGACGAGCAGTACTTC. V and J are TRBV30 and TRBJ2-7, with D perhaps matching TRBD1 (7 bases). The V and J ends lost 0 bases and 5 bases respectively, with 14 bases between them. The CDR3 has 14 residues. In germline, CDR1 is GTSNPN, CDR2 SVGIG (reference sequence).